The next 25 T cell receptor beta chains were all read from a single sample in a study of vaccination and CD4 T cells after COVID-19. The study sequenced cultured CD4+ T cell DNA using the Oncomine TCR Beta short-read assay. MiXCR was run by TCRdb on the PCR reads, yielding one entry per CDR3 protein. The sample gives under 25,000 distinct CDR3 sequences, around 50% of which show up once; 13% is in the top ten. Their antigen targets remain unknown. Regarding treatment: roughly 10-day PBMC culture with coronavirus spike peptide pools or control peptides (ViraFEST assay). The sequenced material came from cultured CD4+ T cells from blood. The receptors here all came from a human donor with COVID-19.

The CDR3 DNA sequence: TGCGCCAGCAGCCCCGGACGAGGGACTAGCACAGATACGCAGTATTTT. Amino acid sequence: CASSPGRGTSTDTQYF. This chain links TRBV5-1 with TRBJ2-3, with D maybe TRBD2 (6 bases). The germline CDR1 and CDR2 sequences are SGHRS and YFSETQ. The V and J ends lost 4 bases and 0 bases respectively, with 15 bases between them. The CDR3 length is 16 residues.

The J gene is TRBJ2-7, the V gene TRBV7-3, with 8 positions matching TRBD2. The trim removed 3 bases at V and 3 bases at J, leaving 7 bases unmatched. This CDR3 spans 15 amino acids. Germline-derived CDR1 and CDR2 are SGHTA and FQGTGA. CDR3 amino acids: CASSFSGGPLYEQYF. The CDR3 region has the DNA TGTGCCAGCAGCTTTTCGGGGGGGCCTCTCTACGAGCAGTACTTC.

V is TRBV11-3 and J is TRBJ1-6; no reliable D call. The CDR3 covers 15 residues. With 4 bases removed from V and 8 bases from J, the gap between germline ends came to 15 bases. Per the germline V gene, CDR1 is SGHNT and CDR2 is YENEEA. The chain's CDR3 is CASSSRPASHSPLHF. CDR3 DNA sequence: TGTGCCAGCAGCTCCCGCCCAGCATCCCATTCACCCCTCCACTTT.

Note on this clonotype: Germline is not matched at one junction end, which may reflect a read error. This rearrangement joins TRBV6-1 to TRBJ1-3, with a weak D call TRBD1 (6 bases). Germline values: CDR1 MNHNS, CDR2 SASEGT. CDR3 length: 13 residues. The CDR3 loop is CAISAGVGNTIYF. CDR3 nucleotides: TGTGCCATCAGTGCAGGGGTCGGAAACACCATATATTTT.

The CDR3 protein is CATSSLAEAFF. CDR3 bases: TGTGCCACCAGCAGTCTTGCTGAAGCTTTCTTT. The V call is TRBV15, the J call TRBJ1-1; no reliable D call. V was pared by 3 bases and J by 6 bases, with 5 bases between. Germline V gene data show CDR1 as LNHNV and CDR2 as YYDKDF (reference sequence). This CDR3 has 11 amino acids.

The chain employs TRBV12-3 or TRBV12-4 and TRBJ2-3; maybe TRBD2 (6 bases). V was clipped by 3 bases and J by 0 bases, with 16 bases between them. There are 17 residues in the CDR3. In DNA, the CDR3 is TGTGCCAGCAGTTTTTATCTGGGAGCGGGTAGCACAGATACGCAGTATTTT. It encodes CASSFYLGAGSTDTQYF.

The chain is built from TRBV7-2 and TRBJ1-6; no firm D call. V was trimmed by 3 bases and J by 8 bases, leaving 17 bases between them. Germline lookup yields CDR1 SGHTA and CDR2 FQGNSA. The CDR3 runs 16 residues. The CDR3 nucleotides are TGTGCCAGCAGCTTTAGGACTCAAACGGGGTATTCACCCCTCCACTTT. Translating it yields CASSFRTQTGYSPLHF.

This clonotype was detected a few times. The chain links TRBV6-1 to TRBJ1-2; 9 nucleotides agree with TRBD1. Trimming at V came to 6 bases and at J to 4 bases, leaving 6 bases not matched to a gene. The length of the CDR3 is 14 residues. Germline V CDR1 and CDR2: MNHNS, SASEGT. CDR3 loop: CASRRGTGSYGYTF. CDR3 in DNA: TGTGCCAGCAGAAGAGGGACAGGGAGCTATGGCTACACCTTC.

In this sample, this clonotype turned up once. A read error may account for a junction end that differs from germline. V is TRBV28 and J is TRBJ2-7, with 9 bases identical to TRBD1. From germline, CDR1 is MDHEN and CDR2 SYDVKM. CDR3 length: 15 amino acids. The CDR3 sequence: CASSLLGRDRDTPHF. The CDR3, as DNA: TGTGCCAGCAGTTTATTAGGCCGGGACAGGGATACCCCGCACTTC.

This clonotype was recorded a few times. This chain connects TRBV5-1 to TRBJ2-3, with 9 bases that match TRBD1. The junction had 3 bases not matched to a gene; V was cut back by 4 bases and J by 0 bases. The length of the CDR3 is 15 residues. CDR1 and CDR2 from the germline V gene are SGHRS and YFSETQ. The CDR3 sequence: CASSPGQGSTDTQYF. CDR3 sequence (DNA): TGCGCCAGCAGCCCTGGACAGGGGAGCACAGATACGCAGTATTTT.

This clonotype occurred a few times. This sequence joins TRBV30 and TRBJ1-1; D remains ambiguous. V lost 3 bases and J 1 base, leaving 18 bases between the germline ends. The germline gives CDR1 GTSNPN, CDR2 SVGIG (reference sequence). This CDR3 spans 16 amino acids. CDR3 region: CAWSRNSGEKNTEAFF. CDR3 bases: TGTGCCTGGAGCCGAAACTCCGGGGAGAAGAACACTGAAGCTTTCTTT.

The chain joins TRBV11-2 to TRBJ2-3; 11 positions match TRBD2. Germline loops: CDR1 SGHAT, CDR2 FQNNGV. V trimming: 1 base; J trimming: 0 bases; junction bases outside the gene matches: 3. This CDR3 is built from 17 residues. CDR3 residues: CASSLGLAGGSTDTQYF. In DNA form, the CDR3 reads TGTGCCAGCAGCTTAGGGCTAGCGGGGGGAAGCACAGATACGCAGTATTTT. The whole variable domain, filled in from reference TRBV11-2 and TRBJ2-3, reads EAGVAQSPRYKIIEKRQSVAFWCNPISGHATLYWYQQILGQGPKLLIQFQNNGVVDDSQLPKDRFSAERLKGVDSTLKIQPAKLEDSAVYLCASSLGLAGGSTDTQYFGPGTRLTVL.

V and J are TRBV6-1 and TRBJ2-5; 8 bases align to TRBD2. The V segment lost 5 bases and the J segment 3 bases; nucleotides outside the gene matches: 8. CDR1 and CDR2 from the germline V gene are MNHNS and SASEGT. CDR3 size: 15 residues. This CDR3 is CASSRSGGREETQYF. The CDR3 DNA follows: TGTGCCAGCAGTAGGTCGGGGGGGCGAGAAGAGACCCAGTACTTC.

This clonotype was observed a handful of times. The rearrangement uses TRBV20-1 and TRBJ2-3; D remains unclear. CDR1 DFQATT and CDR2 SNEGSKA come from the germline V gene (reference sequence). There are 15 residues in the CDR3. Trimming shortened V by 3 bases and J by 2 bases, and 15 bases separated the two germline ends. The CDR3, as DNA: TGCAGTGCTAGCCCGGAGAGCATAATCACAGATACGCAGTATTTT. It is translated as CSASPESIITDTQYF.

This clonotype was observed a few times. At one end the junction does not follow the germline gene, possibly because of a read error. This sequence joins TRBV7-6 and TRBJ2-3; 13 bases fit TRBD2. The CDR3 is made up of 16 amino acids. CDR1 is SGHVS and CDR2 is FNYEAQ in the germline V gene. CDR3 in amino acids: CASSPGTSGVTDTQYF. As DNA, the CDR3 is TGTGCTAGCAGCCCCGGGACTAGCGGGGTCACAGATACGCAGTATTTT.

The genes are TRBV24-1 and TRBJ1-2; D not resolved. The V gene's germline CDR1 is KGHDR and CDR2 SFDVKD. V dropped 6 bases and J dropped 8 bases, with 9 bases sitting between them. The CDR3 is 11 amino acids. The CDR3 region has the DNA TGTGCCACCAGTCCCTCGGGAGGCTACACCTTC. Its protein product is CATSPSGGYTF.

This clonotype has just a few counts. The rearrangement uses TRBV7-2 and TRBJ1-5; TRBD1 matches 12 bases. Trimming removed 1 base from V and 6 bases from J; junction bases left unmatched: 13. The CDR3 covers 19 residues. Germline V CDR1 and CDR2: SGHTA, FQGNSA. In nucleotides, the CDR3 is TGTGCCAGCAGCTTAGATACCGGGACAGGGGGCCATTTTCCTCAGCCCCAGCATTTT. Translated: CASSLDTGTGGHFPQPQHF.

This clonotype was seen more than once but under ten times. The CDR3 loop reads CASSIQGKAYEQYF. The CDR3 DNA follows: TGTGCCAGCAGCATACAGGGTAAGGCCTACGAGCAGTACTTC. The chain couples TRBV11-3 to TRBJ2-7; D may be TRBD1 (6 bases). Germline loops: CDR1 SGHNT, CDR2 YENEEA. This CDR3 has 14 amino acids. The ends were cut back, 5 bases at V and 2 bases at J, with 13 bases in the middle.

This clonotype has only one observation. This CDR3 is CASSIGGTGAASDGYTF. In DNA form, the CDR3 reads TGTGCCAGTAGTATAGGCGGGACAGGGGCCGCCTCAGATGGCTACACCTTC. The chain recombines TRBV19 with TRBJ1-2; 10 bases align to TRBD1. Germline V gene data show CDR1 as LNHDA and CDR2 as SQIVND (reference sequence). Trimming removed 1 base from V and 6 bases from J; junction bases left unmatched: 11. The CDR3 has 17 residues.

The chain links TRBV25-1 to TRBJ1-6; D possibly corresponds to TRBD1 (6 bases). The CDR3 has 16 residues. Germline CDR1 is MGHDK and CDR2 is SYGVNS. Trimming took off 1 base at V and 7 bases at J, with 14 bases between the two ends. The CDR3: CASSESPPDRNSPLHF. The CDR3 DNA reads TGTGCCAGCAGTGAATCCCCCCCGGACAGAAATTCACCCCTCCACTTT.

The chain employs TRBV5-1 and TRBJ1-2, with D perhaps TRBD1 (6 bases). V gave up 0 bases and J gave up 7 bases, with 10 bases separating them. The germline V gene encodes CDR1 SGHRS and CDR2 YFSETQ. CDR3 length equals 13 residues. CDR3 region: CASSLGGLVGYTF. The CDR3, as DNA: TGCGCCAGCAGCTTGGGGGGGCTAGTTGGCTACACCTTC. Based on the CDR3 plus reference TRBV5-1 and TRBJ1-2, the full variable domain is KAGVTQTPRYLIKTRGQQVTLSCSPISGHRSVSWYQQTPGQGLQFLFEYFSETQRNKGNFPGRFSGRQFSNSRSEMNVSTLELGDSALYLCASSLGGLVGYTFGSGTRLTVV.

This chain links TRBV27 with TRBJ1-2; D is possibly TRBD1 (5 bases). V lost 2 bases to trimming and J lost 4 bases, with 11 bases between them. The CDR3 sequence is 14 residues long. Germline V lookup: CDR1 MNHEY, CDR2 SMNVEV (reference sequence). CDR3 sequence: CASSLSRQGYGYTF. The CDR3 nucleotides read TGTGCCAGCAGTTTAAGCCGGCAGGGCTATGGCTACACCTTC.

The rearrangement uses TRBV20-1 and TRBJ2-3; 7 bases map to TRBD2. The V and J ends lost 2 bases and 4 bases, in that order; junction bases with no gene match: 6. Per the germline V gene, CDR1 is DFQATT and CDR2 is SNEGSKA (reference sequence). This CDR3 is 14 amino acids long. The CDR3 DNA reads TGCAGTGCTAGACGGTCCGGGGGGTCAGATACGCAGTATTTT. It translates to CSARRSGGSDTQYF.

This clonotype was recorded once. The chain links TRBV14 to TRBJ1-5, with D unresolved. The CDR3 totals 14 residues. The V and J ends lost 1 base and 2 bases respectively, with 6 bases between them. The V gene's germline CDR1 is SGHDN and CDR2 FVKESK. The CDR3 here is CASSQGNGNQPQHF. For the CDR3, the DNA is TGTGCCAGCAGCCAAGGGAATGGCAATCAGCCCCAGCATTTT.

This clonotype was detected once. V is TRBV7-8 and J is TRBJ2-7; D may be TRBD1 (6 bases). In germline, CDR1 is SGHVS, CDR2 FQNEAQ. This CDR3 has 14 amino acids. V gave up 0 bases and J gave up 1 base, with 7 bases separating them. The CDR3 DNA follows: TGTGCCAGCAGCTTAGCGGACAGTTCCTACGAGCAGTACTTC. Protein product: CASSLADSSYEQYF. Full variable domain (remainder filled in from reference TRBV7-8 and TRBJ2-7): GAGVSQSPRYKVAKRGQDVALRCDPISGHVSLFWYQQALGQGPEFLTYFQNEAQLDKSGLPSDRFFAERPEGSVSTLKIQRTQQEDSAVYLCASSLADSSYEQYFGPGTRLTVT.